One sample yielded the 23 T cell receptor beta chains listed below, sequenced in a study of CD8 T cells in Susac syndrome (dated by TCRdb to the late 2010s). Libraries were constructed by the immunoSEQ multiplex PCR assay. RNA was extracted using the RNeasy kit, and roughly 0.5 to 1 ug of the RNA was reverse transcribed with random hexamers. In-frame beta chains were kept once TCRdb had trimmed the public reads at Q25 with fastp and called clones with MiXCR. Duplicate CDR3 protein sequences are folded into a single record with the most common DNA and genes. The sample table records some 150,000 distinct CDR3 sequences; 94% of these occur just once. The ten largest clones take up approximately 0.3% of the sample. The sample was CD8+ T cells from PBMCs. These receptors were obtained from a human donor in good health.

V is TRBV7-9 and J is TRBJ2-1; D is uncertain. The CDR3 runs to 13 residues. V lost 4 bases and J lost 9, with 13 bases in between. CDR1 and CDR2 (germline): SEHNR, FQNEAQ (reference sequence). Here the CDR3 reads CASSSASRGEQFF. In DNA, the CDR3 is TGTGCCAGCAGCTCAGCCTCACGTGGTGAGCAGTTCTTC.

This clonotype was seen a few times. CDR3 sequence: CASSLSGANQPQHF. CDR3 in DNA: TGTGCCAGCAGTTTATCTGGGGCGAATCAGCCCCAGCATTTT. The chain uses TRBV27 and TRBJ1-5, with D possibly matching TRBD1 (5 bases). The CDR3 has 14 amino acids. V shed 0 bases and J shed 4 bases, with 7 bases lying between them. Germline lookup yields CDR1 MNHEY and CDR2 SMNVEV (reference sequence).

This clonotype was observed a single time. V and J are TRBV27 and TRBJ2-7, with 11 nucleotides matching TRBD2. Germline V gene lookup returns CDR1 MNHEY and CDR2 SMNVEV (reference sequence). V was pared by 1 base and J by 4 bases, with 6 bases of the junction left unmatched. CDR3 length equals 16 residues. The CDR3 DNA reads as TGTGCCAGCAGTTTATTAGCGGGAGGGCCTTTTTACGAGCAGTACTTC. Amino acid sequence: CASSLLAGGPFYEQYF.

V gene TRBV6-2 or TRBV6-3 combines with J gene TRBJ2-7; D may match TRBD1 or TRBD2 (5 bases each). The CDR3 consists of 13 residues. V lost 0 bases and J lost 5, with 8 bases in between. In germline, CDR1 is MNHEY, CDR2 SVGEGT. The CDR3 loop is CASSYSGTHEQYF. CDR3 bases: TGTGCCAGCAGTTACTCAGGGACCCACGAGCAGTACTTC.

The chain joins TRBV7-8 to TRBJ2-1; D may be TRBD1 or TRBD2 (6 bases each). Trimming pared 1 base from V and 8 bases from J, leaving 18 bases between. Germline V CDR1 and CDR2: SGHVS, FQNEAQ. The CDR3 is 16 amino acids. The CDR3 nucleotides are TGTGCCAGCAGCTTAGTCGAATCGGGGGCCGGCTATGAGCAGTTCTTC. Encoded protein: CASSLVESGAGYEQFF.

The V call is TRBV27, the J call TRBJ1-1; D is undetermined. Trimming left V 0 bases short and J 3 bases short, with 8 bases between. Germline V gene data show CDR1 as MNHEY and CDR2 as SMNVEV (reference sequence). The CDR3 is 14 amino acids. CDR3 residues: CASSLSNAYTEAFF. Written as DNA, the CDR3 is TGTGCCAGCAGTTTATCGAATGCCTACACTGAAGCTTTCTTT.

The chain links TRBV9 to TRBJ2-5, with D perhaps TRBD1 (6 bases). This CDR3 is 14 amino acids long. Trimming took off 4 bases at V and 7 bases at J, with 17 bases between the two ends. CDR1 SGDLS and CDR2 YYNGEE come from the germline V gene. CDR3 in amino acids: CASSPRTAHRTQYF. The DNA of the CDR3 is TGTGCCAGCAGCCCTCGGACAGCCCACAGGACCCAGTACTTC.

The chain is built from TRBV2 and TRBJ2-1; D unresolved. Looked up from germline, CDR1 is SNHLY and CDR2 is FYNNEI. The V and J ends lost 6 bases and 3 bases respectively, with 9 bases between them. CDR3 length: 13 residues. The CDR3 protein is CASRVRDYNEQFF. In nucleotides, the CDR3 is TGTGCCAGCAGGGTTAGGGACTACAATGAGCAGTTCTTC.

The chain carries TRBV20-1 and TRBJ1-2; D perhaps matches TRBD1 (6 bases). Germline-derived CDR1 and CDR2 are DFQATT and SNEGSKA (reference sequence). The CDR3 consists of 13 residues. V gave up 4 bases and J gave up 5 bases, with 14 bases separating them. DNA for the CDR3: TGCAGTGCTATTCGGACAGAGACGTATGGCTACACCTTC. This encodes CSAIRTETYGYTF.

As DNA, the CDR3 is TGTGCCAGCCTCGGGGCGCACACCGGGGAGCTGTTTTTT. Translation: CASLGAHTGELFF. The chain recombines TRBV7-8 with TRBJ2-2; either TRBD1 or TRBD2 may supply D (5 bases each). V dropped 8 bases and J dropped 3 bases, with 10 bases sitting between them. Per the germline V gene, CDR1 is SGHVS and CDR2 is FQNEAQ. The CDR3 has 13 residues.

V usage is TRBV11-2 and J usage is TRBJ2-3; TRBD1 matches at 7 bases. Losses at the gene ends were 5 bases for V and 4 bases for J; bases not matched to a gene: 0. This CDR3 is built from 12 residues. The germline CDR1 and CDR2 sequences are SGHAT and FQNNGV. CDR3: CASSDRADTQYF. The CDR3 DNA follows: TGTGCCAGCAGCGACAGGGCAGATACGCAGTATTTT.

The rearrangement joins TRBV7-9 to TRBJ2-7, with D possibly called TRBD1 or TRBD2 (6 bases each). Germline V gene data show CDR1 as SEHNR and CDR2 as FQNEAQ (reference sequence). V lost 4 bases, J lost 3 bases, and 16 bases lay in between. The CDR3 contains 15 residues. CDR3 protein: CASSSIGGTHYEQYF. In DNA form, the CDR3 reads TGTGCCAGCAGCTCTATCGGGGGCACCCACTACGAGCAGTACTTC.

The CDR3 reads CASSQDRGLGFYEQFF. The DNA for the CDR3 is TGCGCCAGCAGCCAAGATAGGGGACTAGGTTTCTATGAGCAGTTCTTC. The rearrangement uses TRBV4-3 and TRBJ2-1; 8 bases fit TRBD2. The germline CDR1 and CDR2 sequences are LGHNA and YSLEER. The length of the CDR3 is 16 residues. V lost 0 bases to trimming and J lost 8 bases; unmatched junction nucleotides: 9.

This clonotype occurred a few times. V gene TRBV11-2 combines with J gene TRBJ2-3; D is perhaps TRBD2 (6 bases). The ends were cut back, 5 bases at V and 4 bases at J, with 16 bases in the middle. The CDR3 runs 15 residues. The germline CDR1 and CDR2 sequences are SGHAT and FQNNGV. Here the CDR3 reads CASSPYRGDADTQYF. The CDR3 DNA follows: TGTGCCAGCAGCCCCTATCGCGGGGACGCAGATACGCAGTATTTT.

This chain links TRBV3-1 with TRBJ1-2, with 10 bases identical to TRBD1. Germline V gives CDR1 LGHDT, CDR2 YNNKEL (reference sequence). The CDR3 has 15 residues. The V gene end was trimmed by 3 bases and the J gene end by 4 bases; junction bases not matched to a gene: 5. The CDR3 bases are TGTGCCAGCAGCCAGGGTGGGACAGGGGTCTATGGCTACACCTTC. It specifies CASSQGGTGVYGYTF.

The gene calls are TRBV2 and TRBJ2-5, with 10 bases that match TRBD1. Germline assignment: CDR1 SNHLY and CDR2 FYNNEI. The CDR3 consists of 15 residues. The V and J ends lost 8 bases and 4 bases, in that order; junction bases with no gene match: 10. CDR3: CASFVRDRGTETQYF. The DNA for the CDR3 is TGTGCCAGCTTCGTCCGGGACAGGGGCACAGAGACCCAGTACTTC.

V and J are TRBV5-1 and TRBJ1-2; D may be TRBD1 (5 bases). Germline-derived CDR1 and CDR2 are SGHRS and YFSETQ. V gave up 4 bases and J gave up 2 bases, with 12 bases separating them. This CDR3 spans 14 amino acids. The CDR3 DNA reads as TGCGCCAGCAGCACAGGAGGGGCAAACTATGGCTACACCTTC. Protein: CASSTGGANYGYTF.

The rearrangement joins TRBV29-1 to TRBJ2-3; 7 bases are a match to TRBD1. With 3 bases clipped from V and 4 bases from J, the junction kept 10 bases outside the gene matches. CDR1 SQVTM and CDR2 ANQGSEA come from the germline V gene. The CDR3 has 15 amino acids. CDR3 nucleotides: TGCAGCGTTGAGCGACAGGGAATCCCCGCAGATACGCAGTATTTT. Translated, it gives CSVERQGIPADTQYF.

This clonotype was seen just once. CDR3: CSARDTESYGYTF. The CDR3 DNA reads TGCAGTGCGCGGGACACGGAGTCCTATGGCTACACCTTC. This rearrangement joins TRBV20-1 to TRBJ1-2, with D perhaps TRBD1 (6 bases). The length of the CDR3 is 13 residues. The ends were cut back, 6 bases at V and 4 bases at J, with 15 bases in the middle. CDR1 DFQATT and CDR2 SNEGSKA come from the germline V gene (reference sequence).

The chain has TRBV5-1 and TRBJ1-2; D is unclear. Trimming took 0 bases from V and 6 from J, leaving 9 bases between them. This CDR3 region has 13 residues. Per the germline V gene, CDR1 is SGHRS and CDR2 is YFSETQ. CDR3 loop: CASSLAATDGYTF. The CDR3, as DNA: TGCGCCAGCAGCTTGGCGGCGACGGATGGCTACACCTTC.

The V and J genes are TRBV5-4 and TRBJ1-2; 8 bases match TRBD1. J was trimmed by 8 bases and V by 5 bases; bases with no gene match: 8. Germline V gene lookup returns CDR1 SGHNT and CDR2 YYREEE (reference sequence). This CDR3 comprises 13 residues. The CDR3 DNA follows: TGTGCCAGCAGACCCCAGGGGGCAAGGGGCTACACCTTC. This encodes CASRPQGARGYTF.

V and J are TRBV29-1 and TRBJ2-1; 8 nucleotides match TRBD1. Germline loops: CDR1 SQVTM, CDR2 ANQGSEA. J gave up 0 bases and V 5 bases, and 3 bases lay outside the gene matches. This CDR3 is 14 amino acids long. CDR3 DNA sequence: TGCAGCGTTACAGGGGGGAGCTCCTACAATGAGCAGTTCTTC. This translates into CSVTGGSSYNEQFF.

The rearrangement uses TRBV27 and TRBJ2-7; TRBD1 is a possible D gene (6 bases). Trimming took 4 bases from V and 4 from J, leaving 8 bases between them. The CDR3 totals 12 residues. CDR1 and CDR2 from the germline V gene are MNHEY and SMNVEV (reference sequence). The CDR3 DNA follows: TGTGCCAGCAGTTCCAGGGGATACGAGCAGTACTTC. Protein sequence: CASSSRGYEQYF.